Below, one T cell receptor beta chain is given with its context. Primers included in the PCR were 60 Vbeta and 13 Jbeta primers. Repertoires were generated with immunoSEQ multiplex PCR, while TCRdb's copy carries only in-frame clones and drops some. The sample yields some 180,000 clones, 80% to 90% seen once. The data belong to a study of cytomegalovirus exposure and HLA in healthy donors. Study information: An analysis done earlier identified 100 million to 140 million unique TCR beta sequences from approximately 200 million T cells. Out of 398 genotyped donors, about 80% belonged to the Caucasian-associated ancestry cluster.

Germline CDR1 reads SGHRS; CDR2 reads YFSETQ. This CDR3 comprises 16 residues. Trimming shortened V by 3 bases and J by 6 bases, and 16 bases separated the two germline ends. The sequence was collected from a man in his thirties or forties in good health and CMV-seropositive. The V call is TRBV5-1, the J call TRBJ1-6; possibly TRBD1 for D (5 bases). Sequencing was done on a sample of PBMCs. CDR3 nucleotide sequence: TGCGCCAGCAGCTGGGGGGGGACCTCAAGTAATTCACCCCTCCACTTT. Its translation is CASSWGGTSSNSPLHF.